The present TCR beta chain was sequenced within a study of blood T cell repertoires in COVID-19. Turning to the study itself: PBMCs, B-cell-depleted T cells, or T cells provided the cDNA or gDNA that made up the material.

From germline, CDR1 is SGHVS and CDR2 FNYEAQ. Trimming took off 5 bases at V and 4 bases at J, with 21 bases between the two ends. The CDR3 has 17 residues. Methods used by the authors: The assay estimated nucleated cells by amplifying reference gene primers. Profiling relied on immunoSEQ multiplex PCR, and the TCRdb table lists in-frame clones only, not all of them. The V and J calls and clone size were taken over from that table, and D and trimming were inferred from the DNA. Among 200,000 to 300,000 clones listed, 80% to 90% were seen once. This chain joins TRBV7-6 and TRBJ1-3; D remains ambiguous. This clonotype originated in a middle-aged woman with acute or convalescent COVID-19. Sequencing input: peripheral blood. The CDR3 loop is CASSPHAGVGSGNTIYF. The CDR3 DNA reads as TGTGCCAGCAGCCCTCACGCGGGCGTCGGATCCGGAAACACCATATATTTT.